Below, 24 T cell receptor beta chains from the same sample are listed, as sequenced in a study of blood T cell repertoires in COVID-19. This table comes from immunoSEQ multiplex PCR, and its TCRdb copy is limited to in-frame clones, with some not included. Here the sample spans tens of thousands of clones, about 85% being singletons. Sequenced sample: peripheral blood. The origin of the receptors is a human donor in a cohort sampled during active COVID-19.

In this sample, this clone turned up once. The chain joins TRBV2 to TRBJ1-2; D remains ambiguous. Germline CDR1 is SNHLY and CDR2 is FYNNEI. The CDR3 is made up of 12 amino acids. V was cut by 7 bases and J by 4 bases, with 10 bases left in between. CDR3 DNA sequence: TGTGCCAGCAATCCGGACTTCTATGGCTACACCTTC. Amino acids: CASNPDFYGYTF.

This rearrangement joins TRBV3-1 (or the pseudogene TRBV3-2) to TRBJ2-2, with 8 positions matching TRBD1. J was trimmed by 2 bases and V by 4 bases; bases with no gene match: 9. The germline CDR1 and CDR2 sequences are LGHDT and YNNKEL (reference sequence). The CDR3 has 17 residues. The CDR3 reads CASSPAQGAPNTGELFF. CDR3 DNA: TGTGCCAGCAGCCCGGCCCAGGGGGCTCCAAACACCGGGGAGCTGTTTTTT.

The rearrangement joins TRBV4-1 to TRBJ2-6; the match to TRBD1 covers 9 bases. Germline CDR1 and CDR2: MGHRA and YSYEKL. The CDR3 has 18 residues. J was trimmed by 0 bases and V by 1 base; bases with no gene match: 4. The CDR3: CASSQGGQGISGANVLTF. The CDR3 bases are TGCGCCAGCAGCCAAGGCGGACAGGGGATCTCTGGGGCCAACGTCCTGACTTTC.

The rearrangement joins TRBV7-3 to TRBJ2-3, with D possibly being TRBD1 (5 bases). The CDR3 spans 14 residues. Germline assignment: CDR1 SGHTA and CDR2 FQGTGA. V lost 4 bases, J lost 3 bases, and 11 bases lay in between. The CDR3 is CASSSVGATDTQYF. The DNA of the CDR3 is TGTGCCAGCAGCTCGGTTGGGGCGACAGATACGCAGTATTTT.

The chain couples TRBV2 to TRBJ2-1, with 10 bases matching TRBD1. This CDR3 region has 15 residues. The V segment lost 2 bases and the J segment 10 bases; nucleotides outside the gene matches: 8. Germline-derived CDR1 and CDR2 are SNHLY and FYNNEI. The CDR3 DNA is TGTGCCAGCAGTGAACGCGGGACAGGGGCTTGGGAGCAGTTCTTC. This sequence encodes CASSERGTGAWEQFF.

This chain links TRBV29-1 with TRBJ1-1, with D unclear. Germline assignment: CDR1 SQVTM and CDR2 ANQGSEA. The CDR3 extends over 15 amino acids. V was pared by 4 bases and J by 1 base, with 16 bases between. CDR3 bases: TGCAGCGTTGGGGGAGAGATGATCAAGAACACTGAAGCTTTCTTT. Amino acid sequence: CSVGGEMIKNTEAFF. Drawing the rest from reference TRBV29-1 and TRBJ1-1, the complete variable domain is SAVISQKPSRDICQRGTSLTIQCQVDSQVTMMFWYRQQPGQSLTLIATANQGSEATYESGFVIDKFPISRPNLTFSTLTVSNMSPEDSSIYLCSVGGEMIKNTEAFFGQGTRLTVV.

The chain combines TRBV7-9 with TRBJ2-2; 8 nucleotides agree with TRBD1. V shed 8 bases and J 1 base; nucleotides not matched to a gene: 6. The V gene's germline CDR1 is SEHNR and CDR2 FQNEAQ (reference sequence). The CDR3 extends over 15 amino acids. The CDR3 DNA follows: TGTGCCAGCGGCACAGACAGGGGGAACACCGGGGAGCTGTTTTTT. Translated, it gives CASGTDRGNTGELFF.

The gene calls are TRBV7-8 and TRBJ1-1; 11 bases match TRBD1. The CDR3 totals 20 residues. The germline V gene encodes CDR1 SGHVS and CDR2 FQNEAQ. V lost 5 bases and J lost 1; bases outside the gene matches: 18. The CDR3 loop reads CASSRRIGQGQGVKNTEAFF. The CDR3 DNA follows: TGTGCCAGCAGCCGTCGTATCGGCCAGGGACAGGGGGTAAAGAACACTGAAGCTTTCTTT.

The chain has TRBV7-2 and TRBJ1-5; D is perhaps TRBD1 (5 bases). Trimming took off 5 bases at V and 7 bases at J, with 15 bases between the two ends. This CDR3 has 14 residues. CDR1 is SGHTA, CDR2 FQGNSA, per germline. CDR3 DNA sequence: TGTGCCAGCAGCCTGAATAAGGGGAACCAGCCCCAGCATTTT. This encodes CASSLNKGNQPQHF.

The V call is TRBV6-1, the J call TRBJ2-7; D is ambiguous. Germline CDR1 is MNHNS and CDR2 is SASEGT. With 2 bases removed from V and 3 bases from J, the gap between germline ends came to 11 bases. The CDR3 is 14 residues long. In DNA, the CDR3 is TGTGCCAGCAGTGAACCCGTCCCACTCTACGAGCAGTACTTC. Protein sequence: CASSEPVPLYEQYF.

The chain joins TRBV7-5 to TRBJ2-7; the table's D call of TRBD2 was not tested on the DNA. TRBV7-5 is annotated as a pseudogene. CDR3 length equals 12 residues. CDR3 amino acids: CARSLVVYEQYF. The CDR3 region has the DNA TGTGCCAGAAGCTTAGTCGTCTACGAGCAGTACTTC.

The genes are TRBV19 and TRBJ1-2; no reliable D call. CDR3 length: 13 residues. The germline V gene has CDR1 LNHDA and CDR2 SQIVND (reference sequence). V lost 3 bases, J lost 3 bases, and 8 bases lay in between. The CDR3 sequence: CASSIGQDYGYTF. Written as DNA, the CDR3 is TGTGCCAGTAGTATCGGTCAGGACTATGGCTACACCTTC.

The rearrangement uses TRBV19 and TRBJ1-2; the match to TRBD1 covers 8 bases. Looked up from germline, CDR1 is LNHDA and CDR2 is SQIVND (reference sequence). The CDR3 length is 13 residues. V gave up 5 bases and J gave up 7 bases; unmatched junction bases: 6. CDR3 region: CASSSDRVPGYTF. CDR3 bases: TGTGCCAGTAGTTCGGACAGGGTACCTGGCTACACCTTC.

The chain recombines TRBV7-2 with TRBJ1-5; unclear D gene. Trimming took 2 bases from V and 4 from J, leaving 15 bases between them. The CDR3 is 16 residues long. Per germline, CDR1 SGHTA and CDR2 FQGNSA. DNA for the CDR3: TGTGCCAGCAGCTTAAGTTACGGGATAGGAAATCAGCCCCAGCATTTT. Translated, it gives CASSLSYGIGNQPQHF.

The chain recombines TRBV4-2 with TRBJ2-1; 13 bases align to TRBD2. V shed 0 bases, J shed 14 bases, and the junction held 4 bases outside the gene matches. CDR3 size: 14 residues. Germline CDR1 reads LGHNA; CDR2 reads YNFKEQ. In DNA, the CDR3 is TGTGCCAGCAGCCAAGAGACTAGCGGGAGGTCGAAGTTCTTC. The encoded protein is CASSQETSGRSKFF.

The chain is built from TRBV30 and TRBJ1-2, with D possibly being TRBD1 (6 bases). The CDR3 covers 14 residues. Germline-derived CDR1 and CDR2 are GTSNPN and SVGIG (reference sequence). V dropped 0 bases and J dropped 8 bases, with 16 bases sitting between them. The CDR3 is CAWSVGGGRGGYTF. The CDR3 DNA reads TGTGCCTGGAGTGTAGGCGGGGGCAGAGGGGGCTACACCTTC.

This clone was recorded once. The chain uses TRBV19 and TRBJ2-7, with D tentatively TRBD1 (6 bases). Looked up from germline, CDR1 is LNHDA and CDR2 is SQIVND (reference sequence). The CDR3 totals 15 residues. Trimming took 5 bases from V and 0 from J, leaving 14 bases between them. This chain's CDR3 is CASSDQGGSSYEQYF. In DNA, the CDR3 is TGTGCCAGTAGTGACCAAGGGGGAAGCTCCTACGAGCAGTACTTC.

About this clone: One junction end does not reproduce the germline sequence, and a read error may be involved. CDR3 in DNA: TGTGCCAGCAGCCTAGGGAGAGGGAACACTGAAGCTTTCTTT. Translating it yields CASSLGRGNTEAFF. This chain links TRBV13 with TRBJ1-1; D unresolved. Germline lookup yields CDR1 PRHDT and CDR2 FYEKMQ (reference sequence). CDR3 length equals 14 residues. Full variable domain (outside the CDR3, taken from reference TRBV13 and TRBJ1-1): AAGVIQSPRHLIKEKRETATLKCYPIPRHDTVYWYQQGPGQDPQFLISFYEKMQSDKGSIPDRFSAQQFSDYHSELNMSSLELGDSALYFCASSLGRGNTEAFFGQGTRLTVV.

There are a few counts of this clone. This chain uses TRBV3-1 (or the pseudogene TRBV3-2) with TRBJ1-2; 9 nucleotides align to TRBD1. The junction had 8 bases not matched to a gene; V was cut back by 4 bases and J by 8 bases. Per the germline V gene, CDR1 is LGHDT and CDR2 is YNNKEL (reference sequence). The CDR3 extends over 14 amino acids. CDR3 in DNA: TGTGCCAGCAGCCGGGGGACAGGGATAGGGGGCTACACCTTC. Amino acid sequence: CASSRGTGIGGYTF.

This clone appeared a few times. J is TRBJ2-3 and V is TRBV3-1 (or the pseudogene TRBV3-2); tentative D call: TRBD1 (5 bases). CDR1 and CDR2 from the germline V gene are LGHDT and YNNKEL (reference sequence). V was clipped by 4 bases and J by 6 bases, with 11 bases between them. This CDR3 comprises 13 residues. DNA of the CDR3: TGTGCCAGCAGCCCCCAGCCAGGGGATACGCAGTATTTT. Translated: CASSPQPGDTQYF.

V is TRBV12-3 or TRBV12-4 and J is TRBJ2-7; D gene unclear. This CDR3 is built from 12 residues. Deletions cut 7 bases from V and 0 bases from J, with 7 bases between. The DNA for the CDR3 is TGTGCCAGCAAGCCTCGCTCCTACGAGCAGTACTTC. The encoded protein is CASKPRSYEQYF.

Written as DNA, the CDR3 is TGTGCCAGTAGTGAGGGGGCCTCTGGCGAGCAGTACTTC. It codes for CASSEGASGEQYF. This sequence joins TRBV19 and TRBJ2-7; the match to TRBD1 covers 7 bases. Germline CDR1 reads LNHDA; CDR2 reads SQIVND (reference sequence). V lost 5 bases, J lost 6 bases, and 7 bases stayed unmatched. The CDR3 is 13 residues long.

V and J are TRBV30 and TRBJ1-2; 8 bases are a match to TRBD1. Germline CDR1 GTSNPN, CDR2 SVGIG (reference sequence). The CDR3 is 15 residues long. Losses at the gene ends were 4 bases for V and 6 bases for J; bases not matched to a gene: 13. The CDR3 region has the DNA TGTGCCTGGACCTTTGGACAGGGCGTTTCCAATGGCTACACCTTC. Its protein is CAWTFGQGVSNGYTF.

The chain has TRBV5-5 and TRBJ2-7; possible D gene TRBD1, 5 bases. Trimming stripped 3 bases from V and 2 bases from J, with 15 bases between. Germline V CDR1 and CDR2: SGHKS, YYEKEE (reference sequence). CDR3 length: 15 residues. For the CDR3, the DNA is TGTGCCAGCAGCTCCAGCGAAGGGGCCACCTACGAGCAGTACTTC. Amino acid sequence: CASSSSEGATYEQYF. The full variable domain, in which reference TRBV5-5 and TRBJ2-7 provide the parts outside the CDR3, is DAGVTQSPTHLIKTRGQQVTLRCSPISGHKSVSWYQQVLGQGPQFIFQYYEKEERGRGNFPDRFSARQFPNYSSELNVNALLLGDSALYLCASSSSEGATYEQYFGPGTRLTVT.